This T cell receptor beta chain was identified in a study of neurological immune-mediated disorders (dated by TCRdb to the late 2010s). For context, the study as a whole: The study compared peripheral blood TCR-beta repertoires of HTLV-I-associated myelopathy (HAM/TSP) patients, multiple sclerosis patients and healthy controls using UMI-based sequencing. The approximately 100 TCR-beta libraries included longitudinal samples, technical triplicates and paired sorted CD4+ and CD8+ T-cell subsets alongside PBMC samples. Of the roughly 71 subjects in the cohort, around 14 were HAM/TSP patients, some 35 were multiple sclerosis patients, and roughly 20 were healthy controls.

Sorted-subset TCR libraries were prepared from around 1 million sorted CD4+ or CD8+ T cells. Peripheral blood underwent Ficoll-Hypaque density gradient centrifugation to isolate PBMCs, which were then cryopreserved in liquid nitrogen. The study also sequenced paired sorted CD4+ and CD8+ subsets from healthy controls, HAM/TSP patients and MS patients. cDNA was synthesized by template-switch 5'RACE using a primer with a 10-nucleotide random unique molecular identifier that tagged each TCR transcript. Over 160 million TCR-beta sequences, covering 15-18 subjects, were produced in each sequencing run. The RNeasy kit was used to extract total RNA. Using the KAPA Real-time Library Amplification kit, TCR-beta VDJ regions were amplified with primers for the TCR constant region and the 5'RACE anchor. A first PCR added sample indexes and Illumina adaptors, after which a second PCR increased the library yield. The roughly 650 bp TCR product was size-selected on a 2% E-gel SizeSelection system after Ampure bead purification. Library quality was checked on a Bioanalyzer, concentration was measured with Qubit, and libraries were quantified with the Kapa Library Quantification kit before pooling. An Illumina HiSeq 2500 sequenced the libraries paired-end 2 x 150 bp. To increase sequence diversity, about 25-30% phiX was spiked into each library pool. Per the source publication's procedure: The quality-filtered reads were processed with the UMI-based MiGEC pipeline, whose error correction step removed more than 80% of the raw TCR sequences. IMGT germline references were used for aligning VDJ genes, and each clonotype was defined as a unique CDR3 amino acid sequence together with its V-J genes. Clonal expansion, Shannon diversity and CDR3 relatedness (CalcPairwiseDistances, ClusterSamples) were evaluated with VDJtools, and phylogenetic trees were built with CLCbio workbench. Clones with at least 8 unique UMIs were defined as expanded, with this threshold being based on coefficient-of-variation modelling across technical triplicates. TCRdb reran the public reads through fastp at Q25 and MiXCR, keeping productive beta chains. All rows with the same CDR3 protein become a single entry with the most common DNA and genes. The V and J calls and clone size come from TCRdb's table, not from the authors' own analysis. The sample records 18,000 or so distinct CDR3 sequences, approximately 15% of which are singletons. The top ten clonotypes cover 6% to 8.5% of the sample.

Overall study outcomes, separate from this receptor: Across subjects, expanded clones never shared an identical CDR3 amino acid sequence, which suggests that the TCR-beta repertoires in every group were private. The highest TCR clonal expansion was observed in HAM/TSP patients, whereas the lowest was observed in MS patients, even when compared with healthy controls.

CDR1 and CDR2 were assigned from the germline V gene as SGHAT and FQNNGV. Including cysteine and phenylalanine, the CDR3 has 16 amino acids. Only CDR3 DNA is held: 48 bases, read in frame from base 1. Ends trimmed: V by 3 bases, J by 6 bases; bases unmatched to a gene: 10. This clonotype is judged medium-sized (0.01 to 0.1%). The clone's antigen remains unknown. Base quality data are lacking; no much larger clone is found one base away. The receptor's source is a woman aged 60-70 years with HTLV-1-associated myelopathy (HAM/TSP). This receptor chain uses TRBV11-2 and TRBJ2-2; the junction holds 7 bases that match TRBD1. The sample was CD4+ T cells from blood. CDR3 protein: CASSLFSRQGSGELFF. Read as DNA, the sequence is TGTGCCAGCAGCTTGTTTTCGAGACAGGGTTCCGGGGAGCTGTTTTTT.